This is a list of T cell receptor beta chains from one sample in a study of technical replicates of blood from a handful of donors. Method: immunoSEQ multiplex PCR; TCRdb's copy keeps in-frame clones and lacks some. The data show about 61,000 clones, 95% to 98% seen once. Material: T cells isolated from PBMCs. These TCRs come from a human donor in good health. CDR3s include the opening cysteine and the closing phenylalanine or tryptophan. Each record gives: D gene, J gene, V gene, clone size, CDR3 DNA, CDR3 protein. A D gene is named only where the DNA matches it firmly. Where a row states a size, it is once, few, many or the class of an expanded clone; other rows omit it.

NA | TRBJ2-1 | TRBV6-5 | NA | TGTGCCAGCAGGTCCCTTAATGAGCAGTTCTTC | CASRSLNEQFF
TRBD2 | TRBJ2-1 | TRBV28 | once | TGTGCCAGCAGTGCACCCACCGGGACTAGCGGGTTAAATGAGCAGTTCTTC | CASSAPTGTSGLNEQFF
NA | TRBJ1-5 | TRBV30 | NA | TGTGCCTGGAGTCAAGGTAGGGGTTCCCCCCAGCATTTT | CAWSQGRGSPQHF
TRBD2 | TRBJ2-7 | TRBV7-2 | NA | TGTGCCAGCAGCCTATCCTTAACGGGAGGATACGAGCAGTACTTC | CASSLSLTGGYEQYF
NA | TRBJ2-3 | TRBV27 | once | TGTGCCAGCAGTTTAGTCCTAGGCGGCGATACGCAGTATTTT | CASSLVLGGDTQYF
NA | TRBJ2-2 | TRBV5-4 | NA | TGTGCCAGCAGCTCGGGACTCCACGCCGGGGAGCTGTTTTTT | CASSSGLHAGELFF
NA | TRBJ1-3 | TRBV29-1 | NA | TGCAGCGTTGAAGGGAGGTTATCTGGGGACACCATATATTTT | CSVEGRLSGDTIYF
TRBD1 | TRBJ1-2 | TRBV7-8 | NA | TGTGCCAGCAGCTTCTACAGGGGGCATAACTATGGCTACACCTTC | CASSFYRGHNYGYTF
TRBD1 | TRBJ1-6 | TRBV25-1 | NA | TGTGCCAGCAGTGAGTTCCGCGGTACAGGGGGCTCGGATTCACCCCTCCACTTT | CASSEFRGTGGSDSPLHF
TRBD2 | TRBJ2-5 | TRBV15 | NA | TGTGCCACCAGCAGAGATAGCGGGGGGGCCGAGACCCAGTACTTC | CATSRDSGGAETQYF
NA | TRBJ1-2 | TRBV28 | NA | TGTGCCAGCGCCGAGGACAACTACACCTTC | CASAEDNYTF
TRBD1 | TRBJ2-7 | TRBV27 | NA | TGTGCCAGCAGTCTCGGACAGGGGGCGGCTTACGAGCAGTACTTC | CASSLGQGAAYEQYF
TRBD2 | TRBJ2-7 | TRBV2 | once | TGTGCCAGCGAGACTAGCGGGCACTCCTACGAGCAGTACTTC | CASETSGHSYEQYF